Below, 29 T cell receptor beta chains from the same sample are listed, as sequenced in a study of cytomegalovirus exposure and HLA in healthy donors. PCR involved 60 Vbeta and 13 Jbeta primers. Sequencing was performed with immunoSEQ multiplex PCR; in TCRdb, only in-frame clones are kept and a portion is missing. The profile shows 190,000 or so clones, 80% of them singletons. Specimen: PBMCs. These receptors were taken from a boy aged 5-17 years in good health and CMV-seronegative.

The chain has TRBV6-6 and TRBJ1-6; perhaps TRBD1 as D (5 bases). The CDR3 contains 13 residues. With 3 bases removed from V and 12 bases from J, the gap between germline ends came to 12 bases. Germline loops: CDR1 MNHNY, CDR2 SVGAGI (reference sequence). This CDR3 reads CASSYAGFEPLHF. CDR3 nucleotides: TGTGCCAGCAGTTATGCAGGGTTTGAACCCCTCCACTTT.

In DNA form, the CDR3 reads TGCGCCAGCAGCCAAGTACAGGGGAGCTCCTACGAGCAGTACTTC. Its translation is CASSQVQGSSYEQYF. V and J are TRBV4-1 and TRBJ2-5; 7 bases map to TRBD1. With the DNA end fitting TRBJ2-7 better, the J assignment may be wrong. CDR3 size: 15 residues. Looked up from germline, CDR1 is MGHRA and CDR2 is YSYEKL.

The gene calls are TRBV4-1 and TRBJ1-1, with D possibly matching TRBD1 (5 bases). In germline, CDR1 is MGHRA, CDR2 YSYEKL. V was pared by 1 base and J by 0 bases, with 6 bases between. CDR3 length: 14 residues. CDR3 sequence reads: CASSQGTLNTEAFF. CDR3 bases: TGCGCCAGCAGCCAAGGGACACTGAACACTGAAGCTTTCTTT.

This sequence joins TRBV11-2 and TRBJ2-7, with a possible D match to TRBD2 (5 bases). V was shortened by 1 base and J by 1 base, with 14 bases between the two germline ends. The CDR3 totals 16 residues. Germline V lookup: CDR1 SGHAT, CDR2 FQNNGV. CDR3 loop: CASSLVSVGESYEQYF. The DNA for the CDR3 is TGTGCCAGCAGCTTAGTCTCGGTGGGAGAGTCCTACGAGCAGTACTTC.

This chain connects TRBV11-1 to TRBJ2-2, with D possibly TRBD1 on 7 matching bases. V was shortened by 2 bases and J by 3 bases, with 13 bases between the two germline ends. This CDR3 is 16 amino acids long. Germline values: CDR1 SGHAT, CDR2 FQDESV (reference sequence). CDR3 region: CASSLSGRGDTGELFF. The CDR3 nucleotides are TGTGCCAGCAGCTTATCCGGCAGGGGGGACACCGGGGAGCTGTTTTTT.

For this clone: Distinct nucleotide sequences in the sample also encode this CDR3. J is TRBJ1-1 and V is TRBV9; 8 bases are a match to TRBD1. The CDR3 totals 15 residues. The germline CDR1 and CDR2 sequences are SGDLS and YYNGEE. Unmatched junction bases numbered 5, after V lost 3 bases and J lost 1 base. Here the CDR3 reads CASSGGTGGNTEAFF. The CDR3 DNA sequence: TGTGCCAGCAGCGGGGGAACAGGGGGGAACACTGAAGCTTTCTTT.

In this sample, this clone turned up once. This chain uses TRBV30 with TRBJ1-2, with 12 bases that match TRBD1. The germline gives CDR1 GTSNPN, CDR2 SVGIG (reference sequence). The CDR3 extends over 15 amino acids. V was clipped by 2 bases and J by 4 bases; unmatched bases: 5. Here the CDR3 reads CAWSPGTGGAYGYTF. In nucleotides, the CDR3 is TGTGCCTGGAGTCCGGGGACAGGGGGCGCCTATGGCTACACCTTC. The full variable domain, with the rest looked up from reference TRBV30 and TRBJ1-2, is SQTIHQWPATLVQPVGSPLSLECTVEGTSNPNLYWYRQAAGRGLQLLFYSVGIGQISSEVPQNLSASRPQDRQFILSSKKLLLSDSGFYLCAWSPGTGGAYGYTFGSGTRLTVV.

This clone appeared once. J is TRBJ1-4 and V is TRBV27; 7 nucleotides align to TRBD1. V was clipped by 6 bases and J by 2 bases; unmatched bases: 12. Germline-derived CDR1 and CDR2 are MNHEY and SMNVEV (reference sequence). CDR3 size: 17 residues. CDR3 amino acids: CASRSRWGTATNEKLFF. In DNA form, the CDR3 reads TGTGCCAGCAGATCACGATGGGGGACAGCTACTAATGAAAAACTGTTTTTT.

This clone was observed a single time. The J gene is TRBJ2-1, the V gene TRBV11-3; 15 bases line up with TRBD2. This CDR3 is built from 17 residues. V lost 4 bases and J lost 8; bases outside the gene matches: 9. Germline CDR1 SGHNT, CDR2 YENEEA. This CDR3 reads CASSSRTSGRVLYEQFF. DNA for the CDR3: TGTGCCAGCAGCTCCAGGACTAGCGGGAGGGTTTTGTATGAGCAGTTCTTC.

The J gene is TRBJ1-1, the V gene TRBV10-3; 9 nucleotides match TRBD1. The CDR3 is 16 amino acids. Germline V gene sequence: CDR1 ENHRY, CDR2 SYGVKD. The trim removed 7 bases at V and 5 bases at J, leaving 14 bases unmatched. CDR3 loop: CAITALDGTGKTEAFF. Here the CDR3 DNA reads TGTGCCATCACCGCCTTAGATGGGACAGGGAAGACTGAAGCTTTCTTT.

The V gene is TRBV5-6, the J gene TRBJ1-1; TRBD1 matches 10 bases. This CDR3 contains 16 residues. Trimming at V came to 4 bases and at J to 3 bases, leaving 9 bases not matched to a gene. Germline V gene lookup returns CDR1 SGHDT and CDR2 YYEEEE. The CDR3: CASSRGQGVVDTEAFF. The CDR3 nucleotides read TGTGCCAGCAGCCGAGGACAGGGGGTTGTGGACACTGAAGCTTTCTTT.

The CDR3 here is CASSPWGGSGIQYF. The CDR3 DNA reads as TGTGCCAGCAGCCCATGGGGGGGTTCGGGCATTCAGTACTTC. This chain connects TRBV5-6 to TRBJ2-4, with 7 bases matching TRBD2. Trimming at V came to 4 bases and at J to 9 bases, leaving 10 bases not matched to a gene. CDR3 length: 14 amino acids. Germline V CDR1 and CDR2: SGHDT, YYEEEE.

The chain carries TRBV9 and TRBJ2-2; D possibly corresponds to TRBD1 (5 bases). The germline V gene encodes CDR1 SGDLS and CDR2 YYNGEE. The V end lost 2 bases, the J end lost 2 bases, and 7 bases lay between the germline ends. This CDR3 has 14 amino acids. The CDR3 protein is CASSVGHNTGELFF. The DNA for the CDR3 is TGTGCCAGCAGCGTCGGACATAACACCGGGGAGCTGTTTTTT. Looking up the rest from reference TRBV9 and TRBJ2-2 gives the full variable domain: DSGVTQTPKHLITATGQRVTLRCSPRSGDLSVYWYQQSLDQGLQFLIQYYNGEERAKGNILERFSAQQFPDLHSELNLSSLELGDSALYFCASSVGHNTGELFFGEGSRLTVL.

The chain uses TRBV5-6 and TRBJ1-1; D possibly corresponds to TRBD1 (5 bases). Germline V gene sequence: CDR1 SGHDT, CDR2 YYEEEE. CDR3 length: 15 residues. The V end lost 4 bases, the J end lost 4 bases, and 17 bases lay between the germline ends. CDR3 region: CASSSRDSWSTEAFF. As DNA, the CDR3 is TGTGCCAGCAGCAGCCGGGACTCCTGGTCCACTGAAGCTTTCTTT.

The chain recombines TRBV19 with TRBJ2-1; TRBD2 agrees at 10 bases. After removal of 4 bases from V and 16 bases from J, the junction contained 10 bases not matched to a gene. This CDR3 is built from 13 residues. Germline CDR1 reads LNHDA; CDR2 reads SQIVND (reference sequence). In DNA form, the CDR3 reads TGTGCCAGTAGTAAAACCGGACTAGCGGTTTTATTCTTC. This codes for CASSKTGLAVLFF.

The chain links TRBV5-6 to TRBJ2-5; TRBD2 is a possible D gene (5 bases). The CDR3 is made up of 14 amino acids. V was cut by 3 bases and J by 2 bases, with 11 bases left in between. Per the germline V gene, CDR1 is SGHDT and CDR2 is YYEEEE. The CDR3 is CASSSLRVQETQYF. CDR3 DNA: TGTGCCAGCAGCTCCTTGCGGGTTCAAGAGACCCAGTACTTC.

This clone was seen a few times. V usage is TRBV19 and J usage is TRBJ1-2, with D perhaps matching TRBD1 (6 bases). Germline V gene data show CDR1 as LNHDA and CDR2 as SQIVND (reference sequence). V shed 6 bases and J shed 3 bases, with 17 bases lying between them. This CDR3 is 15 amino acids long. CDR3 sequence (DNA): TGTGCCAGTAGCCGCGAGGGGGGGCTCGACTATGGCTACACCTTC. This translates into CASSREGGLDYGYTF.

V gene TRBV7-2 combines with J gene TRBJ2-3, with D maybe TRBD1 (6 bases). Germline V gene lookup returns CDR1 SGHTA and CDR2 FQGNSA. The V end was cut by 1 base, the J end by 4 bases, with 9 bases between. This CDR3 is 14 amino acids long. CDR3 residues: CASSLGRGSDTQYF. The CDR3 DNA is TGTGCCAGCAGCTTAGGCAGGGGATCAGATACGCAGTATTTT.

In this sample, this clone turned up a few times. J is TRBJ2-7 and V is TRBV11-2; 8 bases fit TRBD1. The J segment lost 0 bases and the V segment lost 5 bases, leaving 15 bases of the junction unmatched. There are 18 residues in the CDR3. Germline values: CDR1 SGHAT, CDR2 FQNNGV. CDR3 sequence reads: CASSPIRRDRTSSYEQYF. The CDR3 DNA follows: TGTGCCAGCAGCCCCATTAGGCGGGACAGGACGAGCTCCTACGAGCAGTACTTC.

The table lists this clone with a count of one. In DNA, the CDR3 is TGTGCCTGGAGTGTACAACCAAATGGCTACACCTTC. Amino acid sequence: CAWSVQPNGYTF. The V gene is TRBV30, the J gene TRBJ1-2; D is uncertain. Germline V lookup: CDR1 GTSNPN, CDR2 SVGIG (reference sequence). This CDR3 spans 12 amino acids. V was shortened by 0 bases and J by 6 bases, with 8 bases between the two germline ends.

This clone was found once. This chain links TRBV5-1 with TRBJ1-2; TRBD1 might be the D (6 bases). Trimming cost V 5 bases and J 4 bases, with 15 bases left between them. This CDR3 is built from 14 residues. CDR1 is SGHRS, CDR2 YFSETQ, per germline. CDR3 protein: CASREEQGSYGYTF. CDR3 DNA sequence: TGCGCCAGCAGGGAAGAACAGGGTTCCTATGGCTACACCTTC.

This clone has more than one count but fewer than ten. This chain connects TRBV7-8 to TRBJ2-1; 11 bases line up with TRBD2. CDR3 length: 15 residues. After removal of 2 bases from V and 7 bases from J, the junction contained 4 bases not matched to a gene. Germline assignment: CDR1 SGHVS and CDR2 FQNEAQ. The CDR3 coding sequence is TGTGCCAGCAGCTTACGACTAGCGGGATGGAATGAGCAGTTCTTC. Translation: CASSLRLAGWNEQFF. Using reference TRBV7-8 and TRBJ2-1 for the parts outside the CDR3, the full variable domain is GAGVSQSPRYKVAKRGQDVALRCDPISGHVSLFWYQQALGQGPEFLTYFQNEAQLDKSGLPSDRFFAERPEGSVSTLKIQRTQQEDSAVYLCASSLRLAGWNEQFFGPGTRLTVL.

This clone appeared a few times. The chain is built from TRBV12-5 and TRBJ2-7, with D maybe TRBD1 (5 bases). Germline CDR1 and CDR2: LGHNT and FRNRAP. CDR3 size: 17 residues. With 0 bases removed from V and 7 bases from J, the gap between germline ends came to 22 bases. The CDR3 loop is CASGLVLEQARREEQYF. The CDR3 DNA reads as TGTGCTAGTGGTTTGGTACTTGAACAGGCTCGCCGAGAGGAGCAGTACTTC.

The chain employs TRBV11-3 and TRBJ2-3; 7 bases match TRBD2. This CDR3 contains 15 residues. V dropped 5 bases and J dropped 2; count of bases not matched to a gene: 7. The V gene's germline CDR1 is SGHNT and CDR2 YENEEA. In DNA form, the CDR3 reads TGTGCCAGCAGCAAGATTGCGGGAGTCACAGATACGCAGTATTTT. As protein: CASSKIAGVTDTQYF.

V gene TRBV7-6 combines with J gene TRBJ2-5; 14 bases fit TRBD2. This CDR3 comprises 16 residues. V shed 3 bases and J 3 bases; nucleotides not matched to a gene: 3. From germline, CDR1 is SGHVS and CDR2 FNYEAQ. CDR3 amino acids: CASSFVTSGREETQYF. The CDR3 DNA follows: TGTGCCAGCAGCTTCGTGACTAGCGGGAGGGAAGAGACCCAGTACTTC.

This clone has just one count. This CDR3 reads CSVGVTGGDEQYF. In DNA, the CDR3 is TGCAGCGTCGGCGTTACAGGGGGAGACGAGCAGTACTTC. The chain links TRBV29-1 to TRBJ2-7; 8 bases agree with TRBD1. The V and J ends lost 6 bases and 5 bases, in that order; junction bases with no gene match: 9. The CDR3 has 13 residues. Germline CDR1 and CDR2: SQVTM and ANQGSEA.

V is TRBV7-3 and J is TRBJ1-1; 10 bases are shared with TRBD1. This CDR3 region has 16 residues. Germline V CDR1 and CDR2: SGHTA, FQGTGA. The trim removed 6 bases at V and 4 bases at J, leaving 11 bases unmatched. The CDR3 DNA reads as TGTGCCAGCAGGTCGACAGGGGGCGATGGGTCCACTGAAGCTTTCTTT. It codes for CASRSTGGDGSTEAFF.

The gene calls are TRBV6-6 and TRBJ1-2; 8 bases match TRBD1. J lost 8 bases, V lost 6 bases, and 8 bases had no gene match. This CDR3 is 13 amino acids long. The germline V gene has CDR1 MNHNY and CDR2 SVGAGI (reference sequence). CDR3 in amino acids: CASRRTGSWGYTF. CDR3 nucleotide sequence: TGTGCCAGCAGGAGGACAGGGTCATGGGGCTACACCTTC.

The chain joins TRBV11-3 to TRBJ2-7; 7 bases fit TRBD1. CDR3 length: 18 residues. The V gene's germline CDR1 is SGHNT and CDR2 YENEEA. The V and J ends lost 0 bases and 0 bases, in that order; junction bases with no gene match: 11. CDR3 in DNA: TGTGCCAGCAGCTTAGACCCGTGGGTGGACAGGAGCTCCTACGAGCAGTACTTC. This encodes CASSLDPWVDRSSYEQYF.